Given below is one T cell receptor beta chain in context. Its matching antigen is unknown. These data originate in a study of CD8+ T cells in alopecia areata. At the level of the study: Treated patients were given 5 to 10 mg oral tofacitinib twice daily.

Findings of the study overall: Tofacitinib significantly brought down scalp clonality and expanded CD8+ clones among top 100.

Isolated RNA was reverse transcribed into cDNA used as the sequencing template. The method was immunoSEQ multiplex PCR; TCRdb's version includes in-frame clones alone and lacks a portion of them. The data show hundreds of thousands of clones, about 60% seen once. Described treatment: oral pan-JAK inhibitor, 5-10 mg twice daily. PBMCs were stained for CD3, CD4 and CD8, and CD4+ and CD8+ T cells were sorted. Per the germline V gene, CDR1 is SGHTA and CDR2 is FQGNSA. This CDR3 has 12 amino acids. Trimming took 1 base from V and 4 from J, leaving 2 bases between them. This specimen consisted of CD4+ T cells sorted from blood, obtained at roughly week 53, from a patient treated with tofacitinib. The gene calls are TRBV7-2 and TRBJ2-1; D remains ambiguous. The clonotype was recovered from a human donor with alopecia areata. The CDR3 is CASSLGYNEQFF. The CDR3 DNA is TGTGCCAGCAGCTTAGGATACAATGAGCAGTTCTTC.